The next 8 T cell receptor beta chains were all read from a single sample in a study of cytomegalovirus exposure and HLA in healthy donors. The PCR ran on 60 Vbeta and 13 Jbeta primers. Produced via immunoSEQ multiplex PCR; TCRdb's table is partial and in-frame only. The table lists about 180,000 clones, more than 60% of them singletons, with around 3.1% in the top ten. Sequencing input: PBMCs. Receptors originate from a woman in her fifties or sixties in good health and CMV-seropositive.

The CDR3 bases are TGTGCCAGCAGCTTAGGTGGGACAAAGATTGCCCAGTACTTC. This sequence encodes CASSLGGTKIAQYF. The chain carries TRBV7-2 and TRBJ2-5; tentative D call: TRBD1 (6 bases). V was trimmed by 1 base and J by 9 bases, leaving 15 bases between them. CDR1 SGHTA and CDR2 FQGNSA come from the germline V gene. CDR3 length: 14 amino acids.

This clone was seen a few times. The chain couples TRBV18 to TRBJ1-3; D call uncertain. Germline lookup yields CDR1 KGHSH and CDR2 LQKENI. The CDR3 spans 15 residues. V was cut by 3 bases and J by 0 bases, with 9 bases left in between. The CDR3 DNA reads as TGTGCCAGCTCACCCCAGGTATCCTCTGGAAACACCATATATTTT. It codes for CASSPQVSSGNTIYF.

The rearrangement uses TRBV2 and TRBJ1-3; D call uncertain. Trimming cost V 6 bases and J 5 bases, with 11 bases left between them. The CDR3 sequence is 13 residues long. CDR1 and CDR2 from the germline V gene are SNHLY and FYNNEI. The CDR3 coding sequence is TGTGCCAGCAGGGCCAGTTGGCGAAACACCATATATTTT. As protein: CASRASWRNTIYF. The full variable domain, its missing parts supplied by reference TRBV2 and TRBJ1-3, is EPEVTQTPSHQVTQMGQEVILRCVPISNHLYFYWYRQILGQKVEFLVSFYNNEISEKSEIFDDQFSVERPDGSNFTLKIRSTKLEDSAMYFCASRASWRNTIYFGEGSWLTVV.

The chain couples TRBV6-5 to TRBJ1-5; 8 bases agree with TRBD1. From germline, CDR1 is MNHEY and CDR2 SVGAGI. There are 16 residues in the CDR3. The V gene end was trimmed by 4 bases and the J gene end by 5 bases; junction bases not matched to a gene: 10. In nucleotides, the CDR3 is TGTGCCAGCAGTTCCCGGCGGGCAGGGGGCTATCAGCCCCAGCATTTT. It translates to CASSSRRAGGYQPQHF.

The genes are TRBV5-1 and TRBJ2-1, with D maybe TRBD2 (5 bases). V was trimmed by 2 bases and J by 7 bases, leaving 7 bases between them. CDR3 length equals 12 residues. Germline CDR1 reads SGHRS; CDR2 reads YFSETQ. CDR3 amino acids: CASSLLGNEQFF. In nucleotides, the CDR3 is TGCGCCAGCAGCTTACTAGGGAATGAGCAGTTCTTC.

This clone appeared a single time. The chain couples TRBV18 to TRBJ2-7, with D possibly being TRBD2 (6 bases). Germline V gene lookup returns CDR1 KGHSH and CDR2 LQKENI. Deletions cut 0 bases from V and 5 bases from J, with 11 bases between. This CDR3 has 14 residues. For the CDR3, the DNA is TGTGCCAGCTCACCACCGGCCGGGGGTGACGAGCAGTACTTC. Translated, it gives CASSPPAGGDEQYF.

This chain links TRBV20-1 with TRBJ1-5; D might be TRBD1 (6 bases). CDR3 size: 11 residues. The germline V and J ends were trimmed by 2 bases and 12 bases, with 11 bases remaining between them. Germline values: CDR1 DFQATT, CDR2 SNEGSKA (reference sequence). CDR3 sequence: CSARTGSGQHF. The CDR3 DNA sequence: TGCAGTGCTAGAACAGGGTCTGGCCAGCATTTT.

In this sample, this clone turned up once. J is TRBJ2-5 and V is TRBV19; 12 nucleotides line up with TRBD1. The germline gives CDR1 LNHDA, CDR2 SQIVND (reference sequence). The CDR3 totals 16 residues. V trimming: 4 bases; J trimming: 5 bases; junction bases outside the gene matches: 8. The CDR3 here is CASSTIGTGGGETQYF. For the CDR3, the DNA is TGTGCCAGTAGTACGATCGGGACAGGGGGCGGGGAGACCCAGTACTTC.